This T cell receptor (beta chain) was retrieved from a study of blood T cell repertoires in COVID-19. The wider study: Donors in the United States, Italy and Spain gave samples during acute or convalescent COVID-19. From T cells, B-cell-depleted T cells, or PBMCs came the material, which was cDNA or gDNA.

Germline assignment: CDR1 LNHNV and CDR2 YYDKDF (reference sequence). The CDR3 runs to 13 residues. Trimming left V 0 bases short and J 5 bases short, with 8 bases between. Original analysis: By means of reference gene primer amplification, nucleated cell counts were estimated. Only in-frame clones appear in the TCRdb table, and some are missing; sequencing was by immunoSEQ multiplex PCR. V and J calls and clone size are those listed in that table; D and trimming were worked out from the DNA. The sample shows fewer than 250,000 clones, 88% of them seen only once. This clone was counted once. The sequence was obtained from a man aged 25-45 years with acute or convalescent COVID-19. The rearrangement links TRBV15 to TRBJ2-7, with D possibly matching TRBD1 (7 bases). Material for sequencing was peripheral blood. The CDR3 spells CATSRDRGDEQYF. The CDR3 nucleotides are TGTGCCACCAGCAGAGACAGGGGGGACGAGCAGTACTTC.